This TCR beta chain was identified in a study of CD8 T cells in Susac syndrome. The overall study: When blood was drawn, the patients with Susac syndrome were therapy-naive, on corticosteroids, or on intravenous immunoglobulin alone.

Random hexamers were used to reverse transcribe about 0.5 to 1 ug of RNA. Across 54 Vbeta and 13 Jbeta, immunoSEQ multiplex PCR amplified TCR beta CDR3. TCRdb reprocessed the immunoSEQ multiplex PCR reads with MiXCR, giving one entry per CDR3 protein. The table lists 150,000 to 190,000 distinct CDR3 sequences, about 95% of them singletons. Study results and limitations: As the study acknowledged, the number of individuals in its TCR sequencing and HLA analysis was relatively small. Clonal expansion was not seen in any Susac syndrome CD4+ T cell repertoire.

Trimming removed 2 bases from V and 1 base from J, with 13 bases in between. Germline V gene data show CDR1 as SGDLS and CDR2 as YYNGEE. The CDR3 is made up of 17 amino acids. About this clonotype: Its antigen is not known.

V is TRBV9 and J is TRBJ1-6, with a tentative D call TRBD1 (6 bases). Sequencing was performed on CD4+ T cells from PBMCs. This clonotype was sampled from a human donor with Susac syndrome. The CDR3 sequence is CASSVDQGSSYNSPLHF. Here the CDR3 DNA reads TGTGCCAGCAGCGTTGACCAGGGGTCGTCCTATAATTCACCCCTCCACTTT.